One T cell receptor beta chain is described in this entry. Antigen unknown. This sample is drawn from a study of cytomegalovirus exposure and HLA in healthy donors. Notes on the study in general: In a later analysis, TCR association rates varied by HLA locus: DRB1 most, HLA-C fewest. Links to common viral pathogens appeared, in a later analysis, for several of the most significant clusters.

The CDR3 runs to 17 residues. The germline V gene encodes CDR1 MDHEN and CDR2 SYDVKM. Germline trimming cut 5 bases from V and 5 bases from J; bases unmatched to any gene: 12. PCR amplification relied on 60 Vbeta primers (plus 13 Jbeta primers). Repertoires were generated with immunoSEQ multiplex PCR, while TCRdb's copy carries only in-frame clones and drops some. The sample consists of under 150,000 clones, 79% of them appearing once. The specimen sequenced was PBMCs. This TCR was sampled from a woman aged 35 to 49 in good health and CMV-seropositive. The genes are TRBV28 and TRBJ1-5; TRBD1 matches 10 bases. DNA of the CDR3: TGTGCCAGCAGTCATGACCCAACCGGGACAGGGGATCAGCCCCAGCATTTT. It is translated as CASSHDPTGTGDQPQHF.